Sequencing of this T cell receptor (beta chain) was carried out in a study of shared clonotypes between healthy human individuals. Findings of the study overall: Measured sharing among donors was expected to vary with sequencing depth.

The method was immunoSEQ multiplex PCR; TCRdb's version includes in-frame clones alone and lacks a portion of them. This sample yields roughly 300,000 clones, of which 73% are seen a single time; 10% belongs to the top ten. V lost 6 bases and J lost 9, with 14 bases in between. The CDR3 is made up of 11 amino acids. CDR1 is SQVTM, CDR2 ANQGSEA, per germline. This clone was counted a few times. What it binds is not known. The receptor comes from a man aged 30 to 45 in good health. What was sequenced was memory CD4+ T cells sorted from blood. Subset meaning: CD45RA-negative fraction. V gene TRBV29-1 combines with J gene TRBJ1-2; D may be TRBD1 (6 bases). The CDR3 spells CSVSLTGSYTF. The CDR3 DNA sequence: TGCAGCGTGTCCCTGACAGGCAGCTACACCTTC.